This TCR beta chain was found in a study of T-cell reconstitution after alpha-beta-depleted transplantation in children. General study findings and limits: One year after transplant, T-cell counts and diversity came mostly from newly produced T cells. Several patients had high TCRbeta diversity at day 60; it came from surviving recipient T cells and thymic progenitors. Reportedly, alpha-beta T cells present about two months post-transplant originated from several hundred expanded clones of graft origin.

The CDR3 covers 14 residues. Germline V gives CDR1 SGHRS, CDR2 YFSETQ. The library targeted TCRbeta and was prepared with unique molecular identifiers. TCRdb ran MiXCR on the PCR reads and lists one entry per CDR3 protein. This table has fewer than 350,000 distinct CDR3 sequences, roughly 9.1% appearing once. This clonotype was picked up many times. Its antigen is still unknown. A read error may produce the germline difference seen at one junction end. The sequencing here drew on PBMCs, taken before TCRalphabeta/CD19-depleted stem cell transplant. This TCR was sampled from a boy under two years old with acute myeloid leukemia, due to receive a stem cell transplant. This chain connects TRBV5-1 to TRBJ1-4; 9 bases map to TRBD1. CDR3 sequence (DNA): TGTGCCAGCAGTTTGGGACAGGGAAAGGAAAAACTGTTTTTT. Translating gives CASSLGQGKEKLFF.